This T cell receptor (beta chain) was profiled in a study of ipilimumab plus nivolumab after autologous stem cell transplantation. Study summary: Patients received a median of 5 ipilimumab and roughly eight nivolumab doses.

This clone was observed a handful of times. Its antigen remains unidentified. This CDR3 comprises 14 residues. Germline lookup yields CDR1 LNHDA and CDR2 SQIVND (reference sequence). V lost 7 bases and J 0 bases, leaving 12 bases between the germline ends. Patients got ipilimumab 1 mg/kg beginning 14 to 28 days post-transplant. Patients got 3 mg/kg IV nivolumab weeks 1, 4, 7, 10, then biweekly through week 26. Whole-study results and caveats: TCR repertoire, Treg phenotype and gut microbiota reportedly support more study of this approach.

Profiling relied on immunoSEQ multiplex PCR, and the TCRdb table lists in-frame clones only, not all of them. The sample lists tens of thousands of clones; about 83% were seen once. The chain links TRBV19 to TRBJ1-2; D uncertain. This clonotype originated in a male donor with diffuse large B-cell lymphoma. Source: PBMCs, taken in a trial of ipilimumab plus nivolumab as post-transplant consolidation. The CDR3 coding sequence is TGTGCCAGTATCCGGACGGGCGCTAACTATGGCTACACCTTC. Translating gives CASIRTGANYGYTF.